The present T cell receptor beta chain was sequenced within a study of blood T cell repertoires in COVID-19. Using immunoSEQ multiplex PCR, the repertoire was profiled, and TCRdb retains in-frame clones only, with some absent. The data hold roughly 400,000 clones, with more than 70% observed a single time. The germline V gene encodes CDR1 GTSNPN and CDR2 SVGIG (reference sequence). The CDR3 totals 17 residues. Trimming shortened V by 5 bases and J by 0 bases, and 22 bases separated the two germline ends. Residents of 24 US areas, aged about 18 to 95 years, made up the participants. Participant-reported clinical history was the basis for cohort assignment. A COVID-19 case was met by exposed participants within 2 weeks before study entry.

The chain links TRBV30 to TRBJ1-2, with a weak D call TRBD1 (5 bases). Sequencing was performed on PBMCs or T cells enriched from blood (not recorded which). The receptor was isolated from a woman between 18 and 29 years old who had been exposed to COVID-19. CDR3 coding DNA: TGTGCCTGGTTAGGGGCCTTCTGGATATCATCTAACTATGGCTACACCTTC. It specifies CAWLGAFWISSNYGYTF.